A selection of T cell receptor beta chains follows, all from one sample in a study of CD8+ T cells in alopecia areata. Assay used: immunoSEQ multiplex PCR; TCRdb lists only in-frame clones, some missing. This sample has around 150,000 clones, with around 54% found just once. The material sequenced was CD4+ T cells sorted from blood. These receptors were collected from a human donor in good health. Each CDR3 is given with its conserved first and last residue. The D gene is left open where the match is weak. Size tells how often a clone was seen (once, few, many) or the class of an expanded clone, and some rows leave it out.

cdr3_nt,cdr3_aa,clone_size,d_call,j_call,v_call
TGTGCCAGTAGTTTCGACGGACAGCCTGCAACTAATGAAAAACTGTTTTTT,CASSFDGQPATNEKLFF,many,-,TRBJ1-4,TRBV19
TGTGCCATCAGTGGGTTAGGGGACTTC,CAISGLGDF,once,-,TRBJ2-5,TRBV10-3
TGTGCCAGTACCGTGACAGGGAAAAACATTCAGTACTTC,CASTVTGKNIQYF,few,TRBD1,TRBJ2-4,TRBV19
TGTGCCAGCAGCCCCCTCGCGGTTCAGCCCCAGCATTTT,CASSPLAVQPQHF,-,-,TRBJ1-5,TRBV7-2
TGTGCCAGCAGTTACTCGGGGCGCCTAGAGACCCAGTACTTC,CASSYSGRLETQYF,-,-,TRBJ2-5,TRBV6-6
TGTGCCAGCAGTGGCTCGCTAGCGTATACCGGGGAGCTGTTTTTT,CASSGSLAYTGELFF,-,-,TRBJ2-2,TRBV27
TGTGCCAGCAGCCTAGGACCGATTACTAATCAGCCCCAGCATTTT,CASSLGPITNQPQHF,-,-,TRBJ1-5,TRBV7-9
TGTGCCAGCAGCTTAGTCTCCAGCGGGAGCATCTACGAGCAGTACTTC,CASSLVSSGSIYEQYF,few,TRBD2,TRBJ2-7,TRBV7-2
TGTGCCTGGAGTCCCCGCCCGACAGATACGCAGTATTTT,CAWSPRPTDTQYF,-,-,TRBJ2-3,TRBV30
TGTGCCAGCAGTTTAATGGGGAGCAATCAGCCCCAGCATTTT,CASSLMGSNQPQHF,-,-,TRBJ1-5,TRBV6-1
TGCGCCAGCAGTGAGTGGCAGGGGTCCGGGGCCAACGTCCTGACTTTC,CASSEWQGSGANVLTF,-,-,TRBJ2-6,TRBV10-2
TGCAGCGTTGAAACCCCCTGGGGGCGGGAGGACCCAGATACGCAGTATTTT,CSVETPWGREDPDTQYF,-,TRBD2,TRBJ2-3,TRBV29-1
TGCGCCAGCAGGGCCGGGACAGGGCCCTCTGGGGCCAACGTCCTGACTTTC,CASRAGTGPSGANVLTF,-,TRBD1,TRBJ2-6,TRBV5-1
TGCAGCGTTGTTGGGCAGGGCCACAATGAGCAGTTCTTC,CSVVGQGHNEQFF,few,-,TRBJ2-1,TRBV29-1
TGTGCCAGCAGCCCCAGGGACACTGAAGCTTTCTTT,CASSPRDTEAFF,-,-,TRBJ1-1,TRBV7-9
TGTGCCAGCAGTGCCCACAGGACCGTAAACACCATATATTTT,CASSAHRTVNTIYF,many,-,TRBJ1-3,TRBV28
TGCAGCGTCTCTGACGGTACCTTCACCATATATTTT,CSVSDGTFTIYF,once,-,TRBJ1-3,TRBV29-1
TGTGCCAGCCTACGAGGGGGCTACACCGGGGAGCTGTTTTTT,CASLRGGYTGELFF,few,TRBD1,TRBJ2-2,TRBV28
TGTGCCAGCAGTGAAAGAGGAGGGTCCTACGAGCAGTACTTC,CASSERGGSYEQYF,-,-,TRBJ2-7,TRBV2
TGTGCCTTCCAGGGGGACGGGAAGACCCAGTACTTC,CAFQGDGKTQYF,-,TRBD1,TRBJ2-5,TRBV30
TGTGCCAGCAGCTTAGGGGGAACCTACGAGCAGTACTTC,CASSLGGTYEQYF,-,-,TRBJ2-7,TRBV13
TGTGCCAGTTCCCGGGTAGGGGCGGGAAGTTCTCGCGAGCAGTACTTC,CASSRVGAGSSREQYF,-,-,TRBJ2-7,TRBV19
TGCAGCGTCGGGACCCAGGACTTGAGGTTTATGAACACTGAAGCTTTCTTT,CSVGTQDLRFMNTEAFF,-,-,TRBJ1-1,TRBV29-1
TGCAGCGTTGTACTAGCGGGAATGGCAGATACGCAGTATTTT,CSVVLAGMADTQYF,-,TRBD2,TRBJ2-3,TRBV29-1
TGTGCCAGTACAGCTAACTATGGCTACACCTTC,CASTANYGYTF,-,-,TRBJ1-2,TRBV27
TGTGCCTGGAGTTATGGGACTAGCGGGGTCAGGGAGCTGTTTTTT,CAWSYGTSGVRELFF,-,TRBD2,TRBJ2-2,TRBV30
TGTGCCAGCAGCTCCCGGTTTGCTTTGGCAGAGCAGAACACTGAAGCTTTCTTT,CASSSRFALAEQNTEAFF,many,-,TRBJ1-1,TRBV11-2
TGCGCCAGCAGCTCCGGGGGGGCCTACGAGCAGTACTTC,CASSSGGAYEQYF,once,TRBD2,TRBJ2-7,TRBV5-1
TGTGCCAGCAGTGAATCCTACCGGGACCTAGGAAACACCATATATTTT,CASSESYRDLGNTIYF,few,-,TRBJ1-3,TRBV2
TGTGCCAGCAGCGTAGGAGGGACAGGGGTTAGTGGCTACACCTTC,CASSVGGTGVSGYTF,few,TRBD1,TRBJ1-2,TRBV9
TGTGCCAGCTCAACGGTAGGGAGATCCTATGGCTACACCTTC,CASSTVGRSYGYTF,-,-,TRBJ1-2,TRBV18
TGTGCCATCAGTGAATTGCGCGATGAGCAGTTCTTC,CAISELRDEQFF,-,-,TRBJ2-1,TRBV10-3
TGTGCCAGCAGTGATGAACAGGGGGGCAATCAGCCCCAGCATTTT,CASSDEQGGNQPQHF,few,TRBD1,TRBJ1-5,TRBV2
TGCAGCGTTCGTTTCAGGCCCTCCTACGAGCAGTACTTC,CSVRFRPSYEQYF,-,-,TRBJ2-7,TRBV29-1
TGCGCCAGCAGCTTGAAAAGCTCCTACAATGAGCAGTTCTTC,CASSLKSSYNEQFF,few,-,TRBJ2-1,TRBV5-1
TGCGCCAGCAGCCAAGATCGGAGAGGGGGATGGCATGGCTACACCTTC,CASSQDRRGGWHGYTF,-,-,TRBJ1-2,TRBV4-1
TGCAGCGTTGTGACAGTTAGCAATCAGCCCCAGCATTTT,CSVVTVSNQPQHF,few,-,TRBJ1-5,TRBV29-1
TGTGCCTGGACCTGGGGGACTCTGACCTCCAATGAGCAGTTCTTC,CAWTWGTLTSNEQFF,-,-,TRBJ2-1,TRBV30
TGTGCCAGCAGTTCAGCCCGGGACACGATCAACGGGGAGCTGTTTTTT,CASSSARDTINGELFF,few,-,TRBJ2-2,TRBV28
TGCAGCGTCGCCCGGACAGGGGGCACAGATACGCAGTATTTT,CSVARTGGTDTQYF,-,TRBD1,TRBJ2-3,TRBV29-1
TGTGCCTTCCAAGTCCAAGAGACCCAGTACTTC,CAFQVQETQYF,-,-,TRBJ2-5,TRBV30
TGTGCCAGCGCCAGGGTCGACACTGAAGCTTTCTTT,CASARVDTEAFF,-,-,TRBJ1-1,TRBV11-2
TGTGCCAGCAGCTTGAGGGGGCGAGTCGGGGAGCTGTTTTTT,CASSLRGRVGELFF,few,TRBD1,TRBJ2-2,TRBV5-6
TGTGCCATCAGTCCATACCTACTGGACAGGGGGAACGATGAGCAGTTCTTC,CAISPYLLDRGNDEQFF,few,TRBD1,TRBJ2-1,TRBV10-3
TGTGCCAGCAGACCGGGACTTAGCGGGTCTAGCACAGATACGCAGTATTTT,CASRPGLSGSSTDTQYF,-,TRBD2,TRBJ2-3,TRBV25-1
TGTGCCAGCAGCCCCGAGCGGGACCTATCCTACGAGCAGTACTTC,CASSPERDLSYEQYF,-,TRBD2,TRBJ2-7,TRBV5-4
TGTGCTAGTGGTTTGGTTGACGAACAGGGCGAGAGGCATGCTTTCTTT,CASGLVDEQGERHAFF,few,-,TRBJ1-1,TRBV12-5
TGTGCCAGCAGCCCCGGACAGGGGGCCAATCAGCCCCAGCATTTT,CASSPGQGANQPQHF,-,TRBD1,TRBJ1-5,TRBV9
TGTGCCAGCATAGAGCAGAACCGCAATCAGCCCCAGCATTTT,CASIEQNRNQPQHF,-,-,TRBJ1-5,TRBV6-6
TGCAGCGTTCGACAGGGCAACTACGAGCAGTACTTC,CSVRQGNYEQYF,-,TRBD1,TRBJ2-7,TRBV29-1